Each of the 28 T cell receptor beta chains below was sequenced from the same sample in a study of T cells in Graves' hyperthyroidism and ophthalmopathy. The CDR3 regions of TCR beta were amplified from RNA transcripts. An initial round of RT-PCR targeting the TCR CDR3 relied on the HTBI primer set. TCRdb reprocessed the multiplex PCR reads with MiXCR, giving one entry per CDR3 protein. The sample carries more than 500,000 distinct CDR3 sequences, 15% to 20% recorded once. The sample was blood. The origin of the receptors is a woman in her 30s with Graves' hyperthyroidism.

The chain recombines TRBV7-9 with TRBJ1-5; 8 positions match TRBD1. This CDR3 is 16 amino acids long. Germline loops: CDR1 SEHNR, CDR2 FQNEAQ (reference sequence). The V and J ends lost 5 bases and 3 bases, in that order; junction bases with no gene match: 9. CDR3 in DNA: TGTGCCAGCAGCCCGGGACAGGCCGCCCACAATCAGCCCCAGCATTTT. Translated, it gives CASSPGQAAHNQPQHF. Full variable domain (rest looked up from reference TRBV7-9 and TRBJ1-5): DTGVSQNPRHKITKRGQNVTFRCDPISEHNRLYWYRQTLGQGPEFLTYFQNEAQLEKSRLLSDRFSAERPKGSFSTLEIQRTEQGDSAMYLCASSPGQAAHNQPQHFGDGTRLSIL.

A few counts support this clonotype. The genes are TRBV7-9 and TRBJ1-4; D may be TRBD1 (5 bases). Per germline, CDR1 SEHNR and CDR2 FQNEAQ (reference sequence). The CDR3 has 15 residues. Trimming pared 5 bases from V and 1 base from J, leaving 11 bases between. CDR3 coding DNA: TGTGCCAGCAGCCCGTCGGGGCAAACTAATGAAAAACTGTTTTTT. Its translation is CASSPSGQTNEKLFF.

In nucleotides, the CDR3 is TGTGCCAGCAGTGCGGACAGGGAGGACGAGCAGTACTTC. This encodes CASSADREDEQYF. V usage is TRBV12-3 or TRBV12-4 and J usage is TRBJ2-7; 8 nucleotides match TRBD1. The CDR3 covers 13 residues. The V and J ends lost 5 bases and 5 bases, in that order; junction bases with no gene match: 5.

This clonotype has ten or more counts. J is TRBJ2-1 and V is TRBV20-1; 11 nucleotides match TRBD2. The CDR3 runs 15 residues. CDR1 is DFQATT, CDR2 SNEGSKA, per germline (reference sequence). J lost 7 bases, V lost 3 bases, and 8 bases had no gene match. As DNA, the CDR3 is TGCAGTGCTAGTAAGGGCGCTAGCGGGAGGAATGAGCAGTTCTTC. As protein: CSASKGASGRNEQFF.

This clonotype was observed many times. The gene calls are TRBV7-2 and TRBJ1-1, with unresolved D. Per germline, CDR1 SGHTA and CDR2 FQGNSA. V lost 5 bases and J lost 12, with 16 bases in between. The CDR3 runs to 12 residues. For the CDR3, the DNA is TGTGCCAGCAGCAAAACGATGGTGGGGTCTTTCTTT. Translating gives CASSKTMVGSFF. The variable domain in full, completed from reference TRBV7-2 and TRBJ1-1, reads GAGVSQSPSNKVTEKGKDVELRCDPISGHTALYWYRQSLGQGLEFLIYFQGNSAPDKSGLPSDRFSAERTGGSVSTLTIQRTQQEDSAVYLCASSKTMVGSFFGQGTRLTVV.

This clonotype was observed many times. V usage is TRBV25-1 and J usage is TRBJ1-5; perhaps TRBD1 as D (6 bases). Trimming removed 4 bases from V and 6 bases from J, with 10 bases in between. The V gene's germline CDR1 is MGHDK and CDR2 SYGVNS. The CDR3 totals 13 residues. The CDR3 loop reads CASSVTGGQPQHF. The DNA for the CDR3 is TGTGCCAGCAGTGTGACAGGTGGTCAGCCCCAGCATTTT.

This clonotype appeared many times. Written as DNA, the CDR3 is TGTGCCAGCGCGGGGGCCTACATTCAGTACTTC. Amino acid sequence: CASAGAYIQYF. The J gene is TRBJ2-4, the V gene TRBV6-1; weak D call: TRBD2 (7 bases). V was cut by 8 bases and J by 8 bases, with 10 bases left in between. This CDR3 is 11 amino acids long. Per the germline V gene, CDR1 is MNHNS and CDR2 is SASEGT.

The chain has TRBV7-9 and TRBJ1-2, with 8 bases lining up with TRBD1. The CDR3 consists of 15 residues. Germline assignment: CDR1 SEHNR and CDR2 FQNEAQ (reference sequence). With V trimmed by 4 bases and J by 8 bases, 12 bases remained unmatched. CDR3 coding DNA: TGTGCCAGCAGCTCGGACCGGACAGGGCAGTGGGGCTACACCTTC. Protein: CASSSDRTGQWGYTF.

This clonotype was found many times. The gene calls are TRBV20-1 and TRBJ2-7, with 7 bases that match TRBD2. This CDR3 has 14 residues. V lost 3 bases, J lost 3 bases, and 8 bases stayed unmatched. Germline V gene lookup returns CDR1 DFQATT and CDR2 SNEGSKA (reference sequence). The CDR3 sequence is CSASGSGDYYEQYF. Written as DNA, the CDR3 is TGCAGTGCTAGTGGGAGCGGGGATTACTACGAGCAGTACTTC.

This clonotype was seen repeatedly, ten times or more. J is TRBJ2-7 and V is TRBV30; 11 nucleotides match TRBD2. This CDR3 region has 13 residues. The germline V gene has CDR1 GTSNPN and CDR2 SVGIG (reference sequence). V shed 8 bases and J 0 bases; nucleotides not matched to a gene: 3. CDR3 coding DNA: TGTGCCGGGGGACTAGCGGCCTCCTACGAGCAGTACTTC. It encodes CAGGLAASYEQYF. Looking up the rest from reference TRBV30 and TRBJ2-7 gives the full variable domain: SQTIHQWPATLVQPVGSPLSLECTVEGTSNPNLYWYRQAAGRGLQLLFYSVGIGQISSEVPQNLSASRPQDRQFILSSKKLLLSDSGFYLCAGGLAASYEQYFGPGTRLTVT.

This clonotype was counted many times. As DNA, the CDR3 is TGTGCCAGTAGTTGGGAGACAGGGAGGACTGAAGCTTTCTTT. It is translated as CASSWETGRTEAFF. V is TRBV19 and J is TRBJ1-1, with TRBD1 identical over 7 bases. The V and J ends lost 5 bases and 5 bases, in that order; junction bases with no gene match: 8. The CDR3 has 14 amino acids. Germline V gene lookup returns CDR1 LNHDA and CDR2 SQIVND (reference sequence).

This clonotype appeared a few times. The chain uses TRBV20-1 and TRBJ2-5; 8 nucleotides match TRBD1. The CDR3 length is 15 residues. Trimming took 5 bases from V and 3 from J; bases not matched to a gene: 11. Germline V gives CDR1 DFQATT, CDR2 SNEGSKA (reference sequence). CDR3 sequence: CSARKPGQAKETQYF. CDR3 in DNA: TGCAGTGCTCGAAAGCCGGGACAGGCTAAAGAGACCCAGTACTTC.

This clonotype was counted many times. This chain connects TRBV3-1 to TRBJ1-1, with D tentatively TRBD1 (6 bases). V lost 4 bases and J 0 bases, leaving 9 bases between the germline ends. Germline CDR1 is LGHDT and CDR2 is YNNKEL (reference sequence). This CDR3 is built from 14 residues. The CDR3 loop is CASSPGVLNTEAFF. CDR3 nucleotides: TGTGCCAGCAGCCCAGGGGTCTTGAACACTGAAGCTTTCTTT.

This clonotype was seen repeatedly, ten times or more. One junction end disagrees with the germline gene, perhaps due to a read error. The chain's CDR3 is CASSYSGDTQYF. The CDR3 region has the DNA TGTGCCAGCAGCTACTCTGGCGATACGCAGTATTTT. The chain uses TRBV6-5 and TRBJ2-3, with D unresolved. Germline CDR1 MNHEY, CDR2 SVGAGI. CDR3 length equals 12 residues.

This clonotype was seen a handful of times. The chain links TRBV28 to TRBJ2-7; maybe TRBD1 (6 bases). This CDR3 is 13 amino acids long. The V gene's germline CDR1 is MDHEN and CDR2 SYDVKM. V gave up 6 bases and J gave up 0 bases, with 9 bases separating them. CDR3 sequence reads: CASRIQGSYEQYF. The CDR3, as DNA: TGTGCCAGCAGAATACAGGGCTCCTACGAGCAGTACTTC.

In its sample, this clonotype was seen a few times. The J gene is TRBJ1-2, the V gene TRBV29-1; 7 bases fit TRBD1. The CDR3 is made up of 13 amino acids. The germline V gene encodes CDR1 SQVTM and CDR2 ANQGSEA. J lost 2 bases, V lost 6 bases, and 6 bases had no gene match. The CDR3 DNA is TGCAGCGTGAGGGAGACAGGGAACTATGGCTACACCTTC. As protein: CSVRETGNYGYTF.

The table lists this clonotype with a few counts. The rearrangement joins TRBV5-5 to TRBJ2-2; D not resolved. The ends were cut back, 2 bases at V and 7 bases at J, with 9 bases in the middle. This CDR3 has 13 amino acids. Germline CDR1 and CDR2: SGHKS and YYEKEE (reference sequence). The CDR3 spells CASSFGVYGELFF. In DNA, the CDR3 is TGTGCCAGCAGCTTTGGGGTGTACGGGGAGCTGTTTTTT.

The sample holds many counts of this clonotype. This rearrangement joins TRBV5-5 to TRBJ2-5, with a weak D call TRBD2 (5 bases). The V end was cut by 1 base, the J end by 0 bases, with 7 bases between. This CDR3 spans 14 amino acids. The germline V gene has CDR1 SGHKS and CDR2 YYEKEE (reference sequence). DNA for the CDR3: TGTGCCAGCAGCTTGAGAGGGAACCAAGAGACCCAGTACTTC. It specifies CASSLRGNQETQYF.

This clonotype turned up a few times. The chain is built from TRBV18 and TRBJ2-1; weak D call: TRBD2 (6 bases). Trimming took off 3 bases at V and 3 bases at J, with 21 bases between the two ends. The CDR3 length is 18 residues. Germline loops: CDR1 KGHSH, CDR2 LQKENI. CDR3 DNA: TGTGCCAGCTCACCCGCATACGGAGGACTACGCAACTACAATGAGCAGTTCTTC. It translates to CASSPAYGGLRNYNEQFF.

The CDR3 DNA reads TGTGCCAGCAACCAGGGCGGGAGTGAGACAGATACGCAGTATTTT. Its protein product is CASNQGGSETDTQYF. The chain has TRBV6-2 or TRBV6-3 and TRBJ2-3; 7 bases map to TRBD2. In germline, CDR1 is MNHEY, CDR2 SVGEGT. There are 15 residues in the CDR3. The junction had 10 bases not matched to a gene; V was cut back by 7 bases and J by 3 bases.

On this clonotype itself: This may be a read error: a much more frequent sequence differs by one nucleotide. This chain uses TRBV18 with TRBJ2-7; D might be TRBD2 (5 bases). CDR1 is KGHSH, CDR2 LQKENI, per germline. The CDR3 is made up of 13 amino acids. The CDR3 region is CASSLGIDYAQYF. CDR3 bases: TGTGCCAGCTCACTCGGGATAGACTACGCGCAGTACTTC.

There are many counts of this clonotype. The rearrangement uses TRBV27 and TRBJ2-4; 9 positions match TRBD2. CDR3 length: 17 residues. The germline CDR1 and CDR2 sequences are MNHEY and SMNVEV (reference sequence). V was clipped by 5 bases and J by 1 base; unmatched bases: 9. The CDR3 DNA is TGTGCCAGCAGTACCCCTTTGCGGGAGGGTGCCAAAAACATTCAGTACTTC. Translated, it gives CASSTPLREGAKNIQYF.

There are a few counts of this clonotype. The V and J genes are TRBV2 and TRBJ2-2, with a possible D match to TRBD1 (6 bases). This CDR3 has 14 residues. Per germline, CDR1 SNHLY and CDR2 FYNNEI. V shed 4 bases and J shed 1 base, with 7 bases lying between them. Written as DNA, the CDR3 is TGTGCCAGCAGTGGGACAGTGAACACCGGGGAGCTGTTTTTT. It encodes CASSGTVNTGELFF.

The rearrangement links TRBV9 to TRBJ2-7; D might be TRBD1 (6 bases). CDR1 SGDLS and CDR2 YYNGEE come from the germline V gene. V lost 4 bases to trimming and J lost 2 bases, with 16 bases between them. The CDR3 has 15 residues. For the CDR3, the DNA is TGTGCCAGCAGCTCATCCCGGGACATAGCCTACGAGCAGTACTTC. Protein product: CASSSSRDIAYEQYF. Full variable domain (outside the CDR3, taken from reference TRBV9 and TRBJ2-7): DSGVTQTPKHLITATGQRVTLRCSPRSGDLSVYWYQQSLDQGLQFLIQYYNGEERAKGNILERFSAQQFPDLHSELNLSSLELGDSALYFCASSSSRDIAYEQYFGPGTRLTVT.

This clonotype turned up a few times. The chain employs TRBV29-1 and TRBJ2-2, with TRBD2 matching over 11 bases. The CDR3 length is 12 residues. Germline CDR1 reads SQVTM; CDR2 reads ANQGSEA. CDR3 residues: CTVAGGFGELFF. The CDR3 nucleotides read TGCACCGTAGCGGGAGGGTTCGGGGAGCTGTTTTTT.

This clonotype was counted at least ten times. This CDR3 reads CASSLRLAGGNNEQFF. CDR3 DNA sequence: TGTGCCAGCAGCTTACGACTAGCGGGAGGGAACAATGAGCAGTTCTTC. V is TRBV7-2 and J is TRBJ2-1; 14 bases are shared with TRBD2. Germline assignment: CDR1 SGHTA and CDR2 FQGNSA. After removal of 2 bases from V and 5 bases from J, the junction contained 2 bases not matched to a gene. This CDR3 spans 16 amino acids.

This clonotype was seen more than once but under ten times. The chain employs TRBV9 and TRBJ2-1; 9 nucleotides match TRBD1. The CDR3 is 14 residues long. V gave up 0 bases and J gave up 7 bases; unmatched junction bases: 2. The germline gives CDR1 SGDLS, CDR2 YYNGEE. CDR3 sequence reads: CASSVAGTGNEQFF. The CDR3 DNA reads TGTGCCAGCAGCGTAGCCGGGACAGGGAATGAGCAGTTCTTC.

This clonotype was counted between two and nine times. The gene calls are TRBV4-3 and TRBJ2-3; 8 bases match TRBD2. Germline trimming cut 0 bases from V and 3 bases from J; bases unmatched to any gene: 5. CDR1 and CDR2 (germline): LGHNA, YSLEER. There are 16 residues in the CDR3. Here the CDR3 reads CASSQDRGLVTDTQYF. The CDR3 region has the DNA TGCGCCAGCAGCCAAGATAGGGGACTAGTGACAGATACGCAGTATTTT.